This T cell receptor beta chain stems from a study of T cell responses to AZD1222 COVID-19 vaccine. The V and J ends lost 2 bases and 1 base, in that order; junction bases with no gene match: 5. Per the germline V gene, CDR1 is KGHSH and CDR2 is LQKENI. The CDR3 is 15 amino acids. Sequenced by immunoSEQ multiplex PCR; TCRdb stores in-frame clones only, minus some. The sample gives 100,000 to 130,000 clones, 80% to 90% of which show up once; approximately 7% is in the top ten. This chain connects TRBV18 to TRBJ2-7, with TRBD1 matching over 7 bases. This sample comprised peripheral blood, obtained on day 0 of AZD1222 vaccination. The TCR originated in an adult in good health. CDR3 in DNA: TGTGCCAGCTCACCAGCAGGGGGTTCGTCCTACGAGCAGTACTTC. This codes for CASSPAGGSSYEQYF.